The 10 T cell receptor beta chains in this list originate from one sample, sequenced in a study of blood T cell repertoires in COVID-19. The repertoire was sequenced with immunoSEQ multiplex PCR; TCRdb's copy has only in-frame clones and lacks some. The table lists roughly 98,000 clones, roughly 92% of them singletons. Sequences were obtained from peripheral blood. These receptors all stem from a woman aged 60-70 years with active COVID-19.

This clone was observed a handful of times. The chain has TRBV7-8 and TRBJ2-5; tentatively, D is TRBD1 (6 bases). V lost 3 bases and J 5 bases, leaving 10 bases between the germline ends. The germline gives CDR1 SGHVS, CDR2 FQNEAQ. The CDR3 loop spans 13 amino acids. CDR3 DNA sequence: TGTGCCAGCAGCTTTGACAGGCTGGAGACCCAGTACTTC. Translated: CASSFDRLETQYF.

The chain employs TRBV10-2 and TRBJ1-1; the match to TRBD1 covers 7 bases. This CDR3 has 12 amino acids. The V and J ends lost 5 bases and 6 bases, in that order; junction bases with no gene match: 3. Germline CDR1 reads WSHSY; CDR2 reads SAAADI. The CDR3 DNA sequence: TGCGCCAGCAGTCGGACAGGTCCTGAAGCTTTCTTT. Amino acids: CASSRTGPEAFF.

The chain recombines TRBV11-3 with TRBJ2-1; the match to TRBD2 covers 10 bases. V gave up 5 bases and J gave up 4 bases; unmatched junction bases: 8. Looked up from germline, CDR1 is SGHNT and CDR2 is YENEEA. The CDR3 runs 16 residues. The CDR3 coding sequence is TGTGCCAGCAGCACGCTAGCGGGAGTGGCGTACAATGAGCAGTTCTTC. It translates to CASSTLAGVAYNEQFF. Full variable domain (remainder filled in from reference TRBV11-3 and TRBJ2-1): EAGVVQSPRYKIIEKKQPVAFWCNPISGHNTLYWYLQNLGQGPELLIRYENEEAVDDSQLPKDRFSAERLKGVDSTLKIQPAELGDSAVYLCASSTLAGVAYNEQFFGPGTRLTVL.

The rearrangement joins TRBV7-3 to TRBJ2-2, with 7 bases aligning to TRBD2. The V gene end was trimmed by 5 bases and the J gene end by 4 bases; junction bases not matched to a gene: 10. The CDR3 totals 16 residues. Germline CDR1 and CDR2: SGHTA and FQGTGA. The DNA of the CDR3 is TGTGCCAGCAGCCCCCGAGGCGGGAGTGGCACCGGGGAGCTGTTTTTT. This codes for CASSPRGGSGTGELFF.

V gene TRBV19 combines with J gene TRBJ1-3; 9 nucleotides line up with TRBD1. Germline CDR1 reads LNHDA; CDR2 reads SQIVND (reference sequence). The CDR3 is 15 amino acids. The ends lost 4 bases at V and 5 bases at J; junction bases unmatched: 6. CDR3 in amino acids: CASSTPGTGRNTIYF. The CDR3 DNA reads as TGTGCCAGTAGTACGCCGGGGACAGGGAGAAACACCATATATTTT.

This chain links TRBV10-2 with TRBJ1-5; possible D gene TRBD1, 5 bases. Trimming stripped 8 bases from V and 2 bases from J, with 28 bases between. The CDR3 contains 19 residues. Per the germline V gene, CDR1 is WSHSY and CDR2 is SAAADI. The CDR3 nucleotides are TGCGCCAGCTACCGGGGGTCTCAAGTCCGCGGGTCTGGCAATCAGCCCCAGCATTTT. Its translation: CASYRGSQVRGSGNQPQHF.

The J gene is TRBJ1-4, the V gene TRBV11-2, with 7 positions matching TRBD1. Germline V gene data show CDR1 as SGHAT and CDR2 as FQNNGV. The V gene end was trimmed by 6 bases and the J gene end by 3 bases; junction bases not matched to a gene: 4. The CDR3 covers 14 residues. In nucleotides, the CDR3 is TGTGCCAGCAGTTTTCAGGGGGCTAATGAAAAACTGTTTTTT. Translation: CASSFQGANEKLFF.

The CDR3 DNA follows: TGTGCCAGCAGCTTGGCCTCTAGGAGGGACTTTCATCAGCCCCAGCATTTT. This codes for CASSLASRRDFHQPQHF. The chain employs TRBV5-5 and TRBJ1-5, with a possible D match to TRBD1 (5 bases). The germline gives CDR1 SGHKS, CDR2 YYEKEE (reference sequence). The CDR3 extends over 17 amino acids. The germline V and J ends were trimmed by 0 bases and 5 bases, with 18 bases remaining between them.

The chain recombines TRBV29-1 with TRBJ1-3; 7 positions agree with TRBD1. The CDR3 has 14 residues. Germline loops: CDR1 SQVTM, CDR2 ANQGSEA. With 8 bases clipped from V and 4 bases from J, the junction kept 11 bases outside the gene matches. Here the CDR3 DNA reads TGCAGCTTTGCCCCCGGGACAGACGGAAACACCATATATTTT. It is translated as CSFAPGTDGNTIYF.

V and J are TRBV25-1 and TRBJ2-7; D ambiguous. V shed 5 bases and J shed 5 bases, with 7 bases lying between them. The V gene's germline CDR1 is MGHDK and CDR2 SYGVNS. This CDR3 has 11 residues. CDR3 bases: TGTGCCAGCAGTATACAGCACGAGCAGTACTTC. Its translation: CASSIQHEQYF.